Below are 25 T cell receptor beta chains sequenced from a single sample in a study of somatic mutations in cytotoxic T cells in rheumatoid arthritis. Sequencing was performed with immunoSEQ multiplex PCR; in TCRdb, only in-frame clones are kept and a portion is missing. The data hold 10,000 to 15,000 clones, with 74% observed a single time. The sequenced sample consisted of CD8+ T cells sorted from blood. Receptors were obtained from a woman in her 40s in good health.

The chain recombines TRBV7-8 with TRBJ2-7; 7 positions agree with TRBD1. The germline V gene encodes CDR1 SGHVS and CDR2 FQNEAQ. This CDR3 is built from 17 residues. With 2 bases clipped from V and 6 bases from J, the junction kept 16 bases outside the gene matches. This CDR3 reads CASSLFGQAALRGEQYF. CDR3 bases: TGTGCCAGCAGCTTATTTGGACAGGCCGCCTTGAGGGGCGAGCAGTACTTC. Variable domain in full (rest from reference TRBV7-8 and TRBJ2-7): GAGVSQSPRYKVAKRGQDVALRCDPISGHVSLFWYQQALGQGPEFLTYFQNEAQLDKSGLPSDRFFAERPEGSVSTLKIQRTQQEDSAVYLCASSLFGQAALRGEQYFGPGTRLTVT.

The rearrangement links TRBV27 to TRBJ1-1; TRBD1 agrees at 9 bases. With V trimmed by 4 bases and J by 4 bases, 4 bases remained unmatched. The CDR3 consists of 14 residues. CDR1 MNHEY and CDR2 SMNVEV come from the germline V gene (reference sequence). CDR3 in amino acids: CASSSGQGSTEAFF. The CDR3 nucleotides read TGTGCCAGCAGTTCGGGACAGGGAAGCACTGAAGCTTTCTTT.

The J gene is TRBJ2-2, the V gene TRBV4-3, with TRBD2 identical over 7 bases. Trimming removed 1 base from V and 4 bases from J; junction bases left unmatched: 9. CDR1 LGHNA and CDR2 YSLEER come from the germline V gene. CDR3 size: 17 residues. The CDR3 DNA is TGCGCCAGCAGCCAAGGGCTTGCGGGAGCGGTCACCGGGGAGCTGTTTTTT. It yields the protein CASSQGLAGAVTGELFF.

This chain links TRBV21-1 with TRBJ2-7; the table names TRBD1, a call not compared with the DNA. TRBV21-1 is classified as a pseudogene. The CDR3 covers 12 residues. CDR3 sequence reads: CASSSWTGRQYV. CDR3 nucleotides: TGTGCCAGCAGCTCTTGGACAGGGAGGCAGTACGTC.

This clone was detected only once. The chain links TRBV4-1 to TRBJ1-1; D ambiguous. The CDR3 length is 15 residues. Germline CDR1 is MGHRA and CDR2 is YSYEKL. V lost 4 bases and J 4 bases, leaving 16 bases between the germline ends. CDR3 DNA sequence: TGCGCCAGCAGCCCTTTACTGGGAGGTAGCACTGAAGCTTTCTTT. It specifies CASSPLLGGSTEAFF.

The chain employs TRBV5-8 and TRBJ1-1, with D possibly matching TRBD1 (5 bases). V was shortened by 0 bases and J by 6 bases, with 18 bases between the two germline ends. The CDR3 is made up of 16 amino acids. Looked up from germline, CDR1 is SGHTS and CDR2 is YDEGEE. This CDR3 is CASSLVGRGWIPEAFF. The CDR3 bases are TGTGCCAGCAGCTTGGTCGGTCGGGGGTGGATCCCTGAAGCTTTCTTT.

CDR3 region: CVRSLAQATNTEAFF. Written as DNA, the CDR3 is TGTGTCAGAAGCTTAGCGCAAGCGACGAACACTGAAGCTTTCTTT. The chain links TRBV7-5 to TRBJ1-1. TRBV7-5 is a known pseudogene. The CDR3 covers 15 residues.

CDR3 sequence: CASWTTSTDTQYF. The CDR3 bases are TGTGCCAGTTGGACTACCAGCACAGATACGCAGTATTTT. The rearrangement uses TRBV2 and TRBJ2-3; D perhaps matches TRBD2 (6 bases). The CDR3 totals 13 residues. Germline loops: CDR1 SNHLY, CDR2 FYNNEI. Deletions cut 9 bases from V and 0 bases from J, with 10 bases between. The complete variable domain, with remaining parts taken from reference TRBV2 and TRBJ2-3, reads EPEVTQTPSHQVTQMGQEVILRCVPISNHLYFYWYRQILGQKVEFLVSFYNNEISEKSEIFDDQFSVERPDGSNFTLKIRSTKLEDSAMYFCASWTTSTDTQYFGPGTRLTVL.

The chain uses TRBV9 and TRBJ2-2; no definite D call. The V and J ends lost 0 bases and 4 bases respectively, with 7 bases between them. Germline V gene sequence: CDR1 SGDLS, CDR2 YYNGEE. The CDR3 runs 14 residues. The CDR3 protein is CASSVVSSTGELFF. The CDR3 bases are TGTGCCAGCAGCGTAGTGAGCAGCACCGGGGAGCTGTTTTTT.

The gene calls are TRBV11-2 and TRBJ2-3; D gene unclear. Germline CDR1 and CDR2: SGHAT and FQNNGV. Trimming left V 1 base short and J 10 bases short, with 9 bases between. This CDR3 spans 12 amino acids. The CDR3, as DNA: TGTGCCAGCAGCTTAGGGGAATGGGCGCAGTATTTT. Residues: CASSLGEWAQYF.

The sample holds a few counts of this clone. The chain has TRBV2 and TRBJ1-1, with D unclear. The V and J ends lost 8 bases and 0 bases respectively, with 7 bases between them. Germline CDR1 reads SNHLY; CDR2 reads FYNNEI. The CDR3 runs 12 residues. For the CDR3, the DNA is TGTGCCAGCGATCAAATGAACACTGAAGCTTTCTTT. Protein: CASDQMNTEAFF.

This chain connects TRBV11-2 to TRBJ2-1, with TRBD1 as a possible D gene (5 bases). The CDR3 spans 19 residues. V lost 5 bases to trimming and J lost 0 bases, with 23 bases between them. From germline, CDR1 is SGHAT and CDR2 FQNNGV. CDR3 in amino acids: CASSRLTASLSSSYNEQFF. The CDR3 DNA reads as TGTGCCAGCAGCCGTTTGACAGCAAGTTTATCCAGCTCCTACAATGAGCAGTTCTTC.

CDR3 in DNA: TGCGCCAGCAGTACTGCCGGGGTTGAAGCTTTCTTT. Protein product: CASSTAGVEAFF. This chain connects TRBV10-2 to TRBJ1-1; D gene unclear. The CDR3 runs 12 residues. V lost 5 bases, J lost 7 bases, and 11 bases lay in between. Germline-derived CDR1 and CDR2 are WSHSY and SAAADI.

The V call is TRBV11-2, the J call TRBJ2-7, with unresolved D. V lost 3 bases to trimming and J lost 0 bases, with 6 bases between them. Germline V gene sequence: CDR1 SGHAT, CDR2 FQNNGV. The CDR3 consists of 13 residues. The CDR3 is CASSFSNSYEQYV. DNA of the CDR3: TGTGCCAGCAGCTTTTCGAACTCCTACGAGCAGTACGTC.

The J gene is TRBJ2-3, the V gene TRBV29-1; tentatively, D is TRBD2 (7 bases). The CDR3 contains 11 residues. V was pared by 1 base and J by 13 bases, with 12 bases between. Germline CDR1 SQVTM, CDR2 ANQGSEA. This CDR3 reads CSVEVRGGEYF. In DNA, the CDR3 is TGCAGCGTTGAAGTTAGAGGGGGGGAGTATTTT.

V gene TRBV28 combines with J gene TRBJ2-5; D gene uncertain. Trimming took off 6 bases at V and 5 bases at J, with 7 bases between the two ends. The CDR3 totals 11 residues. CDR1 and CDR2 (germline): MDHEN, SYDVKM. CDR3 nucleotides: TGTGCCAGCAGGGATTGGGAGACCCAGTACTTC. The encoded protein is CASRDWETQYF.

This chain uses TRBV19 with TRBJ1-1; D is unclear. The V gene's germline CDR1 is LNHDA and CDR2 SQIVND (reference sequence). V lost 3 bases, J lost 5 bases, and 10 bases lay in between. The CDR3 has 13 amino acids. CDR3 in DNA: TGTGCCAGTAGTATCTGGGGATCTACTGAAGCTTTCTTT. The encoded protein is CASSIWGSTEAFF.

The chain recombines TRBV6-5 with TRBJ2-5; the D gene is possibly TRBD1 (6 bases). This CDR3 comprises 14 residues. The V gene's germline CDR1 is MNHEY and CDR2 SVGAGI. V lost 5 bases and J 3 bases, leaving 13 bases between the germline ends. CDR3 protein: CASSLLGQKETQYF. The DNA for the CDR3 is TGTGCCAGCAGTCTACTTGGACAGAAAGAGACCCAGTACTTC.

The CDR3 region has the DNA TGCGCCAGCAGCTTGTTGCCGGGCACAGATACGCAGTATTTT. It encodes CASSLLPGTDTQYF. V is TRBV5-1 and J is TRBJ2-3; D call uncertain. The V end was cut by 1 base, the J end by 1 base, with 7 bases between. The CDR3 is made up of 14 amino acids. Germline loops: CDR1 SGHRS, CDR2 YFSETQ.

The rearrangement links TRBV4-2 to TRBJ2-5; 9 positions match TRBD1. The J call is in doubt because the DNA end fits TRBJ2-7 better. Per germline, CDR1 LGHNA and CDR2 YNFKEQ. The CDR3 has 15 residues. CDR3 DNA: TGTGCCACCTCCCCAACCGGGACAGGGAACTACGAGCAGTACTTC. This translates into CATSPTGTGNYEQYF.

The chain combines TRBV5-5 with TRBJ1-2; maybe TRBD1 (6 bases). Trimming pared 1 base from V and 5 bases from J, leaving 12 bases between. The V gene's germline CDR1 is SGHKS and CDR2 YYEKEE (reference sequence). The length of the CDR3 is 14 residues. The CDR3 DNA reads as TGTGCCAGCAGCTTGCTTGGCCAGGGGTATGGCTACACCTTC. The encoded protein is CASSLLGQGYGYTF.

This chain connects TRBV15 to TRBJ2-1; possibly TRBD2 for D (6 bases). Germline V gene lookup returns CDR1 LNHNV and CDR2 YYDKDF (reference sequence). With 5 bases removed from V and 2 bases from J, the gap between germline ends came to 16 bases. The CDR3 runs 16 residues. CDR3 in DNA: TGTGCCACCAGCCACGAAGTAGCGGTTGCCTACAATGAGCAGTTCTTC. Amino acid sequence: CATSHEVAVAYNEQFF.

The V call is TRBV5-5, the J call TRBJ2-2, with D perhaps matching TRBD2 (6 bases). CDR3 size: 14 residues. Germline V lookup: CDR1 SGHKS, CDR2 YYEKEE (reference sequence). Deletions cut 0 bases from V and 5 bases from J, with 8 bases between. CDR3 sequence reads: CASSLGAGTGELFF. CDR3 in DNA: TGTGCCAGCAGCTTGGGGGCGGGAACCGGGGAGCTGTTTTTT.

The chain combines TRBV7-9 with TRBJ1-4; tentative D call: TRBD1 (5 bases). With 2 bases removed from V and 4 bases from J, the gap between germline ends came to 14 bases. Germline CDR1 is SEHNR and CDR2 is FQNEAQ (reference sequence). The length of the CDR3 is 16 residues. The CDR3 DNA is TGTGCCAGCAGCTTAAGGGACGACGGCTATAATGAAAAACTGTTTTTT. As protein: CASSLRDDGYNEKLFF.

The J gene is TRBJ2-1, the V gene TRBV7-6, with 11 bases aligning to TRBD2. Germline V gives CDR1 SGHVS, CDR2 FNYEAQ. V was clipped by 3 bases and J by 10 bases; unmatched bases: 11. The CDR3 loop spans 16 amino acids. DNA of the CDR3: TGTGCCAGCAGCTTGGGTAGCGGGAGGGCGGGGGAGGAGCAGTTCTTC. This translates into CASSLGSGRAGEEQFF.